Presented here are 30 T cell receptor beta chains from one specimen sequenced in a study of human T cells and chemical hapten exposure. As to time point: patch test 3, about 24 weeks after DPC sensitization. Treatment in this sample: therapeutic diphenylcyclopropenone sensitization with weekly scalp DPC. A single record per CDR3 protein comes from TCRdb applying MiXCR to the RACE reads. The sample holds roughly 50,000 distinct CDR3 sequences, about 10% seen once. The sequencing here drew on whole blood, taken in connection with sensitization to the hapten diphenylcyclopropenone (DPC). The origin of the receptors is a woman aged 40 to 50 with alopecia areata. Some clones in this sample may be carry-over from other donors' samples.

The table lists this clonotype with many counts. The chain uses TRBV20-1 and TRBJ1-2; D may be TRBD1 (5 bases). Trimming removed 3 bases at V and 3 bases at J, with 8 bases between. Per the germline V gene, CDR1 is DFQATT and CDR2 is SNEGSKA (reference sequence). This CDR3 has 12 amino acids. CDR3 sequence reads: CSASRGDYGYTF. Written as DNA, the CDR3 is TGCAGTGCTAGTAGAGGGGACTATGGCTACACCTTC.

This clonotype appeared many times. This sequence joins TRBV28 and TRBJ2-4, with 8 bases that match TRBD2. V was pared by 5 bases and J by 0 bases, with 3 bases of the junction left unmatched. Looked up from germline, CDR1 is MDHEN and CDR2 is SYDVKM. This CDR3 is 15 amino acids long. CDR3 region: CASSPGGVAKNIQYF. The CDR3, as DNA: TGTGCCAGCAGTCCGGGGGGGGTAGCCAAAAACATTCAGTACTTC.

This clonotype was counted at least ten times. The chain has TRBV18 and TRBJ2-4; D is uncertain. The CDR3 totals 15 residues. V lost 5 bases, J lost 7 bases, and 18 bases lay in between. Germline lookup yields CDR1 KGHSH and CDR2 LQKENI. CDR3: CASSSPVAVENIQYF. DNA of the CDR3: TGTGCCAGCTCATCCCCAGTGGCGGTTGAGAACATTCAGTACTTC.

Concerning this clonotype itself: A clone one base away is much larger, so this may be a read error. V is TRBV20-1 and J is TRBJ1-1, with D hard to call. The length of the CDR3 is 13 residues. The germline V and J ends were trimmed by 5 bases and 4 bases, with 14 bases remaining between them. Germline CDR1 and CDR2: DFQATT and SNEGSKA (reference sequence). In DNA form, the CDR3 reads TGCAGTGCTGAGTCCCCTATGGGCACTGAAGCTTTCTTT. Translated: CSAESPMGTEAFF.

This clonotype was counted between two and nine times. This chain links TRBV28 with TRBJ2-3; D is unclear. The CDR3 covers 13 residues. Per germline, CDR1 MDHEN and CDR2 SYDVKM. V lost 10 bases, J lost 2 bases, and 13 bases lay in between. Here the CDR3 reads CATIRLVTDTQYF. CDR3 DNA sequence: TGTGCCACTATAAGACTCGTCACAGATACGCAGTATTTT.

This clonotype was counted only a few times. The chain uses TRBV4-1 and TRBJ2-1, with 13 positions matching TRBD2. The CDR3 totals 17 residues. V lost 0 bases, J lost 5 bases, and 4 bases stayed unmatched. The germline CDR1 and CDR2 sequences are MGHRA and YSYEKL. This CDR3 is CASSQDGGLAGNNEQFF. DNA for the CDR3: TGCGCCAGCAGCCAAGATGGGGGACTAGCGGGAAACAATGAGCAGTTCTTC.

This clonotype came up many times. The J gene is TRBJ2-2, the V gene TRBV4-3; TRBD2 matches 7 bases. The V and J ends lost 6 bases and 1 base, in that order; junction bases with no gene match: 5. The CDR3 runs 15 residues. Germline V CDR1 and CDR2: LGHNA, YSLEER. In DNA form, the CDR3 reads TGCGCCAGCAGGCGCGGGGGAATGAACACCGGGGAGCTGTTTTTT. This sequence encodes CASRRGGMNTGELFF.

This clonotype was found many times. The rearrangement joins TRBV7-3 to TRBJ1-2; D is unresolved. The V gene lost 3 bases and the J gene lost 2 bases, with 19 bases spanning the gap. The CDR3 covers 17 residues. Germline assignment: CDR1 SGHTA and CDR2 FQGTGA. CDR3 in DNA: TGTGCCAGCAGCTTCCATCGGACTCCTTCGGGAAACTATGGCTACACCTTC. Its protein is CASSFHRTPSGNYGYTF.

The chain joins TRBV18 to TRBJ1-3; 7 bases match TRBD1. V was pared by 3 bases and J by 3 bases, with 11 bases of the junction left unmatched. Germline CDR1 is KGHSH and CDR2 is LQKENI. The CDR3 length is 17 residues. In DNA form, the CDR3 reads TGTGCCAGCTCACCCAGAGCCACCACAGGGGTTGGAAACACCATATATTTT. It specifies CASSPRATTGVGNTIYF.

This clonotype was seen many times. The genes are TRBV20-1 and TRBJ1-1; possible D gene TRBD1, 6 bases. Germline V lookup: CDR1 DFQATT, CDR2 SNEGSKA (reference sequence). This CDR3 is 15 amino acids long. V was cut by 2 bases and J by 8 bases, with 21 bases left in between. The CDR3 bases are TGCAGTGCTAGATATGGGCCCGGGGACACTTTAGAAGCTTTCTTT. Protein product: CSARYGPGDTLEAFF.

This clonotype came up many times. This chain links TRBV7-6 with TRBJ1-1; 8 bases are shared with TRBD1. CDR1 is SGHVS and CDR2 is FNYEAQ in the germline V gene. The CDR3 consists of 17 residues. With V trimmed by 4 bases and J by 1 base, 11 bases remained unmatched. The CDR3 bases are TGTGCCAGCAGCTCCACGCCCTTAGGACAGGGGAACACTGAAGCTTTCTTT. Its translation: CASSSTPLGQGNTEAFF.

This clonotype was observed at least ten times. The chain links TRBV28 to TRBJ2-1; D may be TRBD2 (5 bases). Trimming took off 1 base at V and 9 bases at J, with 13 bases between the two ends. The CDR3 sequence is 14 residues long. Germline V gene sequence: CDR1 MDHEN, CDR2 SYDVKM. The CDR3 protein is CASSLFGEGSEQFF. DNA of the CDR3: TGTGCCAGCAGTTTATTCGGGGAAGGATCTGAGCAGTTCTTC.

This chain joins TRBV7-9 and TRBJ2-7, with D possibly called TRBD1 or TRBD2 (6 bases each). This CDR3 region has 13 residues. The V end was cut by 2 bases, the J end by 5 bases, with 10 bases between. Germline values: CDR1 SEHNR, CDR2 FQNEAQ (reference sequence). In nucleotides, the CDR3 is TGTGCCAGCAGCTTATCGGGGGCGCACGAGCAGTACTTC. It is translated as CASSLSGAHEQYF.

Concerning this clonotype: The germline gene is not matched at one end of the junction; a read error may be the cause. The rearrangement joins TRBV7-2 to TRBJ2-2, with a tentative D call TRBD2 (5 bases). This CDR3 comprises 15 residues. The V gene's germline CDR1 is SGHTA and CDR2 FQGNSA. The CDR3 bases are TGTGCCAGCAGCCGAGGATCAGGAAACACCGGGGAGCCGTTTTTT. Amino acids: CASSRGSGNTGEPFF. Variable domain in full (rest from reference TRBV7-2 and TRBJ2-2): GAGVSQSPSNKVTEKGKDVELRCDPISGHTALYWYRQSLGQGLEFLIYFQGNSAPDKSGLPSDRFSAERTGGSVSTLTIQRTQQEDSAVYLCASSRGSGNTGEPFFGEGSRLTVL.

There are many counts of this clonotype. The chain has TRBV6-6 and TRBJ2-2, with D possibly being TRBD1 (5 bases). Trimming removed 6 bases at V and 4 bases at J, with 15 bases between. The CDR3 consists of 15 residues. CDR1 and CDR2 from the germline V gene are MNHNY and SVGAGI (reference sequence). CDR3 protein: CASSPLGVFTGELFF. CDR3 coding DNA: TGTGCCAGCAGCCCTTTAGGGGTCTTCACCGGGGAGCTGTTTTTT.

This clonotype appeared a few times. This chain uses TRBV3-2 with TRBJ2-5. TRBV3-2 corresponds to a pseudogene. CDR3 size: 13 residues. This CDR3 reads CASSQVGFETQYF. For the CDR3, the DNA is TGTGCCAGCAGCCAAGTTGGTTTCGAGACCCAGTACTTC.

There are a few counts of this clonotype. J is TRBJ1-1 and V is TRBV5-1; the D gene is possibly TRBD1 (5 bases). V lost 4 bases, J lost 6 bases, and 13 bases lay in between. This CDR3 has 13 residues. Germline-derived CDR1 and CDR2 are SGHRS and YFSETQ. The CDR3 region has the DNA TGCGCCAGCAGCCAAGGACGGGGGGCTGAAGCTTTCTTT. Protein sequence: CASSQGRGAEAFF.

The table lists this clonotype with many counts. The rearrangement joins TRBV18 to TRBJ1-6; D is perhaps TRBD1 (6 bases). The CDR3 spans 18 residues. V was clipped by 2 bases and J by 1 base, with 15 bases between them. Germline loops: CDR1 KGHSH, CDR2 LQKENI. CDR3 DNA sequence: TGTGCCAGCTCACCATTTGGGACCCAGGGGTCCTATAATTCACCCCTCCACTTT. Translated: CASSPFGTQGSYNSPLHF.

This clonotype was observed a single time. The chain carries TRBV27 and TRBJ2-7; D gene uncertain. The CDR3 is made up of 11 amino acids. V lost 7 bases and J 6 bases, leaving 10 bases between the germline ends. The germline CDR1 and CDR2 sequences are MNHEY and SMNVEV (reference sequence). CDR3 sequence: CASTESGEQYF. CDR3 sequence (DNA): TGTGCCAGCACCGAATCTGGCGAGCAGTACTTC.

The rearrangement uses TRBV6-1 and TRBJ1-1; D perhaps matches TRBD1 (5 bases). The CDR3 length is 13 residues. The ends were cut back, 8 bases at V and 4 bases at J, with 14 bases in the middle. Per germline, CDR1 MNHNS and CDR2 SASEGT. The CDR3 nucleotides read TGTGCCAGCCTATACGAAGGGGTCACTGAAGCTTTCTTT. As protein: CASLYEGVTEAFF.

Ten or more counts support this clonotype. This chain connects TRBV11-2 to TRBJ2-4; 9 bases fit TRBD1. The CDR3 covers 15 residues. Germline lookup yields CDR1 SGHAT and CDR2 FQNNGV. The V and J ends lost 1 base and 6 bases, in that order; junction bases with no gene match: 4. This CDR3 is CASSLAGQGRNIQYF. The CDR3, as DNA: TGTGCCAGCAGCTTAGCGGGACAGGGTAGAAACATTCAGTACTTC.

There are many counts of this clonotype. The chain employs TRBV7-6 and TRBJ1-6, with a possible D match to TRBD1 (6 bases). The germline V gene encodes CDR1 SGHVS and CDR2 FNYEAQ. V lost 2 bases, J lost 2 bases, and 16 bases lay in between. The CDR3 covers 18 residues. The CDR3 DNA sequence: TGTGCCAGCAGCTTATTTACCCCACAGGGTACCTATAATTCACCCCTCCACTTT. This encodes CASSLFTPQGTYNSPLHF.

In this sample, this clonotype turned up many times. The V and J genes are TRBV7-9 and TRBJ1-1; 9 positions match TRBD1. CDR1 SEHNR and CDR2 FQNEAQ come from the germline V gene (reference sequence). With 4 bases clipped from V and 5 bases from J, the junction kept 8 bases outside the gene matches. This CDR3 is built from 15 residues. The CDR3 DNA reads TGTGCCAGCAGCTCCCTTGGGACAGGGAAAACTGAAGCTTTCTTT. Its protein is CASSSLGTGKTEAFF.

This rearrangement joins TRBV30 to TRBJ1-6; D possibly corresponds to TRBD1 (5 bases). Trimming left V 2 bases short and J 9 bases short, with 17 bases between. Germline CDR1 is GTSNPN and CDR2 is SVGIG (reference sequence). This CDR3 region has 15 residues. The CDR3: CAWSIGPAGGSPLHF. As DNA, the CDR3 is TGTGCCTGGAGTATTGGGCCGGCCGGGGGTTCACCCCTCCACTTT.

This clonotype has just a few counts. The chain joins TRBV20-1 to TRBJ1-1; D not certain. The CDR3 is 13 amino acids. From germline, CDR1 is DFQATT and CDR2 SNEGSKA (reference sequence). V shed 3 bases and J shed 3 bases, with 11 bases lying between them. CDR3 DNA sequence: TGCAGTGCTAGTCTGGGCCGGGACACTGAAGCTTTCTTT. Residues: CSASLGRDTEAFF.

This clonotype appeared a few times. The rearrangement links TRBV2 to TRBJ2-3; TRBD2 agrees at 8 bases. CDR1 and CDR2 from the germline V gene are SNHLY and FYNNEI. V trimming: 2 bases; J trimming: 0 bases; junction bases outside the gene matches: 10. This CDR3 has 18 residues. Written as DNA, the CDR3 is TGTGCCAGCAGTGAATCTGGGAAGCGGGGGCCGAGCACAGATACGCAGTATTTT. It is translated as CASSESGKRGPSTDTQYF.

This clonotype showed up many times. The J gene is TRBJ1-6, the V gene TRBV12-5; the D gene is possibly TRBD1 (5 bases). V was trimmed by 8 bases and J by 7 bases, leaving 18 bases between them. The CDR3 runs 15 residues. The germline CDR1 and CDR2 sequences are LGHNT and FRNRAP. CDR3 coding DNA: TGTGCTAGTCTCCCCTCCGGGACGGAGAATTCACCCCTCCACTTT. Protein sequence: CASLPSGTENSPLHF.

The rearrangement uses TRBV7-8 and TRBJ1-5; D unresolved. The CDR3 contains 15 residues. The germline V gene encodes CDR1 SGHVS and CDR2 FQNEAQ. Trimming stripped 6 bases from V and 0 bases from J, with 12 bases between. The CDR3 DNA follows: TGTGCCAGCAGTTCTGACGGAGATAGCAATCAGCCCCAGCATTTT. Translation: CASSSDGDSNQPQHF.

The chain joins TRBV2 to TRBJ1-6; TRBD1 agrees at 8 bases. The CDR3 is 14 residues long. The V gene's germline CDR1 is SNHLY and CDR2 FYNNEI. V shed 4 bases, J shed 10 bases, and the junction held 6 bases outside the gene matches. CDR3 residues: CASSADREASPLHF. As DNA, the CDR3 is TGTGCCAGCAGTGCGGACAGGGAGGCCTCACCCCTCCACTTT.

The gene calls are TRBV19 and TRBJ2-4; no definite D call. This CDR3 is 15 amino acids long. Germline values: CDR1 LNHDA, CDR2 SQIVND (reference sequence). V lost 3 bases and J 0 bases, leaving 9 bases between the germline ends. CDR3 region: CASSMEYLAKNIQYF. The CDR3 coding sequence is TGTGCCAGTAGTATGGAGTACCTAGCCAAAAACATTCAGTACTTC.